Detailed here is one TCR beta chain. What it binds is not known. The source of the sample is a study of beta chain features in type 1 diabetes. Whole-study findings and limits: Sequencing from cDNA could over-represent high-TCR-expressing cells. Lower insertion and higher deletion counts appeared at VDJ junctions in type 1 diabetes patients.

Expressed TCRB transcripts were sequenced, since all the RNA that had been isolated was reverse transcribed. Profiling relied on immunoSEQ multiplex PCR, and the TCRdb table lists in-frame clones only, not all of them. The sample lists roughly 610,000 clones, 15% to 19% seen once, with around 0.1% in the top ten. Germline V CDR1 and CDR2: GTSNPN, SVGIG (reference sequence). The CDR3 is made up of 17 amino acids. J lost 3 bases, V lost 1 base, and 13 bases had no gene match. The sequence was obtained from a man between 18 and 29 years old in good health. The V and J genes are TRBV30 and TRBJ1-1; 8 bases fit TRBD1. The sample consisted of naive CD4+ T cells from blood. Written as DNA, the CDR3 is TGTGCCTGGAGTGCCGCGGACCTGACAGGGGAGGACACTGAAGCTTTCTTT. It specifies CAWSAADLTGEDTEAFF. The variable domain in full, completed from reference TRBV30 and TRBJ1-1, reads SQTIHQWPATLVQPVGSPLSLECTVEGTSNPNLYWYRQAAGRGLQLLFYSVGIGQISSEVPQNLSASRPQDRQFILSSKKLLLSDSGFYLCAWSAADLTGEDTEAFFGQGTRLTVV.